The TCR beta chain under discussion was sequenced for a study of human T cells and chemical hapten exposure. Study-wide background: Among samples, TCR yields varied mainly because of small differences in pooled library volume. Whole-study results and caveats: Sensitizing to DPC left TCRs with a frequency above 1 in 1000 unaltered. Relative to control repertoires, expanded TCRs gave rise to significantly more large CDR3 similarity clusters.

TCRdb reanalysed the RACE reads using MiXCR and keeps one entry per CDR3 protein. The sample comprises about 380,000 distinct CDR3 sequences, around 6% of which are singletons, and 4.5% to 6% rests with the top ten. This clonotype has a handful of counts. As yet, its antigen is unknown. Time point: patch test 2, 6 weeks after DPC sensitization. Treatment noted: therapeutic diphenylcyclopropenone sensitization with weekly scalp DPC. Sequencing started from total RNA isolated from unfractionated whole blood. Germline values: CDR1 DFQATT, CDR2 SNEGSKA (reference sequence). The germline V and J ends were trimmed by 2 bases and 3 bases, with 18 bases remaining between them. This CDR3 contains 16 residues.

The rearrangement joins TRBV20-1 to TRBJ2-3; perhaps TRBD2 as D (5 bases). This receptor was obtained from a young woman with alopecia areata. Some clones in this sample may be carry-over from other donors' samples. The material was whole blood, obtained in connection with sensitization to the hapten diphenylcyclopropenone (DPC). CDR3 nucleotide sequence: TGCAGTGCTAGAACCATTCCGGGGAAAGGAACAGATACGCAGTATTTT. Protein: CSARTIPGKGTDTQYF.